A single sample gave rise to the 6 T cell receptor beta chains below, sequenced in a study of monozygotic twins with inflammatory bowel disease. TCRdb reprocessed the 5' RACE reads and keeps a single row for each CDR3 protein, giving no DNA. The table for this sample gives approximately 400,000 distinct CDR3 sequences. The sequenced sample consisted of blood. The receptors derive from a human donor with ulcerative colitis or Crohn's disease, or a healthy co-twin of an affected twin (not recorded which).

The chain recombines TRBV5-6 with TRBJ2-7; there is no DNA to check the TCRdb D call of TRBD1. Germline V gene sequence: CDR1 SGHDT, CDR2 YYEEEE. The CDR3 covers 13 residues. The CDR3: CASSLAGTDEQYF.

The rearrangement links TRBV5-1 to TRBJ2-1; TCRdb proposes TRBD2, but this gene call is untestable without DNA. Germline-derived CDR1 and CDR2 are SGHRS and YFSETQ. The CDR3 loop spans 15 amino acids. The CDR3 loop reads CASSLISSGYNEQFF.

This rearrangement joins TRBV6-5 to TRBJ1-2; absent DNA, TCRdb's TRBD1 call cannot be checked. Germline-derived CDR1 and CDR2 are MNHEY and SVGAGI. The CDR3 is made up of 16 amino acids. The chain's CDR3 is CASSLGWDSTNYGYTF.

The chain employs TRBV19 and TRBJ2-2. The CDR3 runs to 16 residues. CDR1 is LNHDA and CDR2 is SQIVND in the germline V gene (reference sequence). The CDR3 loop is CASSIWWQANTGELFF.

The chain recombines TRBV12-3 or TRBV12-4 with TRBJ1-1; as DNA is missing, the TRBD1 call by TCRdb cannot be tested. The CDR3 consists of 16 residues. CDR3 region: CASSLLGQGYNTEAFF.

The chain joins TRBV5-1 to TRBJ1-1. This CDR3 comprises 12 residues. Germline V lookup: CDR1 SGHRS, CDR2 YFSETQ. CDR3 protein: CASKEGHTEAFF.